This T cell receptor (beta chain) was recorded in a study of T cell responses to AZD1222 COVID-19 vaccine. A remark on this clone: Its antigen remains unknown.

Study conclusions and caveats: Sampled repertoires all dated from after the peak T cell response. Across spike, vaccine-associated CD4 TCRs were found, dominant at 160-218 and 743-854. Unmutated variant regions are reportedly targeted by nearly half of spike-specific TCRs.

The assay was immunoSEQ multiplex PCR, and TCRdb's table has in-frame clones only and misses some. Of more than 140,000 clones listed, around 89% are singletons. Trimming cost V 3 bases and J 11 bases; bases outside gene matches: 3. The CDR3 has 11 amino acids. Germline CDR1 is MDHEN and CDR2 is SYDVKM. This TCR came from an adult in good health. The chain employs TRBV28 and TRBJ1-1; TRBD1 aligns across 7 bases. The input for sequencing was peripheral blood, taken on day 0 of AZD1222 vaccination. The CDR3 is CASSLGQMAFF. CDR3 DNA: TGTGCCAGCAGTTTGGGACAGATGGCTTTCTTT. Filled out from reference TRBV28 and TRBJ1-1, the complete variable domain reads DVKVTQSSRYLVKRTGEKVFLECVQDMDHENMFWYRQDPGLGLRLIYFSYDVKMKEKGDIPEGYSVSREKKERFSLILESASTNQTSMYLCASSLGQMAFFGQGTRLTVV.